A selection of T cell receptor beta chains follows, all from one sample in a study of shared T cell receptors in the human thymus. The repertoire was sequenced with immunoSEQ multiplex PCR; TCRdb's copy has only in-frame clones and lacks some. The data hold 700,000 or so clones, with roughly 85% observed a single time. These same data were also listed under a study on human thymus T cells.

Source material: thymocytes. Receptors originate from a girl under three years old with a congenital heart defect. Both conserved end residues are part of each CDR3. The D gene is left open where the match is weak. Some rows mark clone size as missing; the rest say once, few, many or name a class of expanded clone.

J: TRBJ2-5; D: TRBD2; size: -; V: TRBV7-9; DNA: TGTGCCAGCAGCCCCCTGACTAGCGGGGGGGCCTCTATTAAAGAGACCCAGTACTTC; CDR3: CASSPLTSGGASIKETQYF
J: TRBJ1-2; D: -; size: -; V: TRBV28; DNA: TGTGCCAGCAGGTACGGAGGGGTTCAGAAGGATTTCACCTATGGCTACACCTTC; CDR3: CASRYGGVQKDFTYGYTF
J: TRBJ1-2; D: TRBD1; size: -; V: TRBV5-1; DNA: TGCGCCAGCAGCTTCCCGGGACAGGGGGATGGCTACACCTTC; CDR3: CASSFPGQGDGYTF
J: TRBJ2-7; D: TRBD2; size: -; V: TRBV4-2; DNA: TGTGCCAGCAGCCATTCTAGCGGGGGGGGAGTCTACGAGCAGTACTTC; CDR3: CASSHSSGGGVYEQYF
J: TRBJ2-1; D: TRBD2; size: -; V: TRBV5-1; DNA: TGCGCCAGCAAAGCGGGGGGGAGCTACAATGAGCAGTTCTTC; CDR3: CASKAGGSYNEQFF
J: TRBJ1-4; D: -; size: -; V: TRBV4-1; DNA: TGCGCCAGCAGCCAAAACATCGCCGGGACACTCTCCTCAACTAATGAAAAACTGTTTTTT; CDR3: CASSQNIAGTLSSTNEKLFF
J: TRBJ2-1; D: TRBD1; size: -; V: TRBV7-9; DNA: TGTGCCAGCAGCCCCCCCCAGGGGGATCCCTACAATGAGCAGTTCTTC; CDR3: CASSPPQGDPYNEQFF
J: TRBJ1-4; D: -; size: -; V: TRBV7-2; DNA: TGTGCCAGCAGCACCACCGGGAGGCCCTATGAAAAACTGTTTTTT; CDR3: CASSTTGRPYEKLFF
J: TRBJ1-5; D: -; size: -; V: TRBV6-5; DNA: TGTGCCAGCCACCCGGGAAGCAATCAGCCCCAGCATTTT; CDR3: CASHPGSNQPQHF
J: TRBJ1-1; D: -; size: -; V: TRBV9; DNA: TGTGCCAGCAGCGTAGACCCCCACCCCGAGAGCCGGAGACGGAACACTGAAGCTTTCTTT; CDR3: CASSVDPHPESRRRNTEAFF
J: TRBJ1-6; D: -; size: -; V: TRBV28; DNA: TGTGCCAGCAACCGAGGAAGACAGTATTTTAATTCACCCCTCCACTTT; CDR3: CASNRGRQYFNSPLHF
J: TRBJ2-7; D: -; size: -; V: TRBV6-5; DNA: TGTGCCAGCAATGCTCCGGGACACAACTACGAGCAGTACTTC; CDR3: CASNAPGHNYEQYF
J: TRBJ1-3; D: TRBD1; size: -; V: TRBV14; DNA: TGTGCCAGCAGCCTTAGACAGGGGCTTGAACCTTCTGGAAACACCATATATTTT; CDR3: CASSLRQGLEPSGNTIYF
J: TRBJ1-2; D: -; size: -; V: TRBV5-1; DNA: TGCGCCAGCAGCTTAGTACCAAGGGGGTTCGGGGTATATGGCTACACCTTC; CDR3: CASSLVPRGFGVYGYTF
J: TRBJ2-3; D: -; size: -; V: TRBV13; DNA: TGTGCCAGCAGCCCTCGGGGGGCCGATTGGTCTGGGAAATCGCAGTATTTT; CDR3: CASSPRGADWSGKSQYF
J: TRBJ2-2; D: -; size: few; V: TRBV28; DNA: TGTGCCAGCGGAAACAAGGGGGCCGGGGAGCTGTTTTTT; CDR3: CASGNKGAGELFF
J: TRBJ1-6; D: -; size: -; V: TRBV28; DNA: TGTGCCAGCAGTTTATCCAGACACTCACCCCTCCACTTT; CDR3: CASSLSRHSPLHF
J: TRBJ2-3; D: -; size: -; V: TRBV25-1; DNA: TGTGCCAGCAGTGAATCGGAACAGGGAGACACAGATACGCAGTATTTT; CDR3: CASSESEQGDTDTQYF
J: TRBJ2-5; D: TRBD1; size: -; V: TRBV7-9; DNA: TGTGCCAGCAGATCACCCGGGACAGGGAGAGAGACCCAGTACTTC; CDR3: CASRSPGTGRETQYF
J: TRBJ2-7; D: -; size: -; V: TRBV5-1; DNA: TGCGCCAGCAGCTTGGATGGGAGAATGTACGAGCAGTACTTC; CDR3: CASSLDGRMYEQYF
J: TRBJ1-2; D: -; size: -; V: TRBV6-6; DNA: TGTGCCAGCAGTACGAAGTGGGAGGAGACTAACTATGGCTACACCTTC; CDR3: CASSTKWEETNYGYTF
J: TRBJ1-6; D: TRBD1; size: -; V: TRBV11-2; DNA: TGTGCCAGCGTGGCAGGGGGCGGTGGTTTTTGGTCACCCCTCCACTTT; CDR3: CASVAGGGGFWSPLHF
J: TRBJ2-2; D: TRBD2; size: -; V: TRBV7-3; DNA: TGTGCCAGCAGCTTAATCGGGGCTAGCGGGGGGGAGAACACCGGGGAGCTGTTTTTT; CDR3: CASSLIGASGGENTGELFF
J: TRBJ2-7; D: TRBD1; size: -; V: TRBV5-1; DNA: TGCGCCAGCAGCCCGGGACAGAACACTCCCTACGAGCAGTACTTC; CDR3: CASSPGQNTPYEQYF
J: TRBJ1-2; D: -; size: -; V: TRBV6-6; DNA: TGTGCCAGCAGTTACCCCCGAGGCAGAATTAACTATGGCTACACCTTC; CDR3: CASSYPRGRINYGYTF
J: TRBJ2-1; D: TRBD2; size: -; V: TRBV5-1; DNA: TGCGCCAGCAGCTTGGCCTTTCTAGCGGGGGATGAGCAGTTCTTC; CDR3: CASSLAFLAGDEQFF
J: TRBJ1-1; D: TRBD1; size: -; V: TRBV5-8; DNA: TGTGCCAGCAGCTTGACCGACCGGGACAGTAACACTGAAGCTTTCTTT; CDR3: CASSLTDRDSNTEAFF
J: TRBJ1-3; D: -; size: -; V: TRBV19; DNA: TGTGCCAGTAGTATAACTGGGCGGGACACCATATATTTT; CDR3: CASSITGRDTIYF
J: TRBJ2-6; D: -; size: -; V: TRBV6-4; DNA: TGTGCCAGCAGGCTACAGGCCTCTGGGGCCAACGTCCTGACTTTC; CDR3: CASRLQASGANVLTF
J: TRBJ1-1; D: TRBD1; size: few; V: TRBV2; DNA: TGTGCCAGCACCTTTGATGACAGGGCAGCCTTTTCGTGGGTTTGGAACACTGAAGCTTTCTTT; CDR3: CASTFDDRAAFSWVWNTEAFF
J: TRBJ2-5; D: -; size: -; V: TRBV18; DNA: TGTGCCAGCTCACTTGCGGCCCAGTACTTC; CDR3: CASSLAAQYF
J: TRBJ1-6; D: -; size: -; V: TRBV9; DNA: TGTGCCAGCAGCGTAGGCTATAGTTCACCCCTCCACTTT; CDR3: CASSVGYSSPLHF
J: TRBJ2-5; D: TRBD2; size: -; V: TRBV9; DNA: TGTGCCAGCAGCGGACCCGAGGGACTAGCGGGGGGATCGTACCAAGAGACCCAGTACTTC; CDR3: CASSGPEGLAGGSYQETQYF
J: TRBJ2-7; D: TRBD1; size: -; V: TRBV15; DNA: TGTGCCACCAGCGAAAGGACCAGGACAGGGGGGTACGAGCAGTACTTC; CDR3: CATSERTRTGGYEQYF
J: TRBJ2-3; D: -; size: -; V: TRBV6-5; DNA: TGTGCCAGCAGTATGGGGGGGGCCCCAGATACGCAGTATTTT; CDR3: CASSMGGAPDTQYF
J: TRBJ1-6; D: -; size: -; V: TRBV5-4; DNA: TGTGCCAGCAGCTTGGAGGGGGATATTCGAAATAATTCACCCCTCCACTTT; CDR3: CASSLEGDIRNNSPLHF
J: TRBJ1-5; D: -; size: few; V: TRBV19; DNA: TGTGCCAGTAGTATAGAAAGGGACACAAGAAATCAGCCCCAGCATTTT; CDR3: CASSIERDTRNQPQHF
J: TRBJ1-3; D: TRBD1; size: -; V: TRBV5-1; DNA: TGCGCCAGCAGCGACGGACAGGGGGCGGGAGGAAACACCATATATTTT; CDR3: CASSDGQGAGGNTIYF
J: TRBJ2-3; D: -; size: few; V: TRBV6-5; DNA: TGTGCCAGCAGTTTTGTGGGCACCTCGGGGACAGATACGCAGTATTTT; CDR3: CASSFVGTSGTDTQYF
J: TRBJ2-5; D: -; size: few; V: TRBV5-1; DNA: TGCGCCAGCAGCTTGGAGGTTAGGGCCCCTCCCGGAGGGACCCAGTACTTC; CDR3: CASSLEVRAPPGGTQYF
J: TRBJ1-2; D: -; size: -; V: TRBV5-1; DNA: TGCGCCAGCAGCTTGATTTTGGGCATAGCTAACTATGGCTACACCTTC; CDR3: CASSLILGIANYGYTF
J: TRBJ2-7; D: TRBD1; size: -; V: TRBV15; DNA: TGTGCCACCAGCAGAGATCTAGAGGGGGCCGACAGGGTCGGAGAGCAGTACTTC; CDR3: CATSRDLEGADRVGEQYF
J: TRBJ1-5; D: -; size: -; V: TRBV23-1; DNA: TGCGCCAGCAGTCAAAAGCGGGATAGCAATCAGCCCCAGCATTTT; CDR3: CASSQKRDSNQPQHF
J: TRBJ2-4; D: -; size: -; V: TRBV30; DNA: TGTGCCTGGGAGAACAGGGGGGGAAACATTCAGTACTTC; CDR3: CAWENRGGNIQYF
J: TRBJ2-2; D: -; size: -; V: TRBV7-9; DNA: TGTGCCAGCACAAACCAACGAGCGAACACCGGGGAGCTGTTTTTT; CDR3: CASTNQRANTGELFF
J: TRBJ1-2; D: -; size: -; V: TRBV11-2; DNA: TGTGCCAGCAGCTCACCAGGGTCCGGCCGACCCTACACCTTC; CDR3: CASSSPGSGRPYTF
J: TRBJ1-2; D: -; size: -; V: TRBV5-8; DNA: TGTGCCAGCCCCTCAGCGGGGGCCCCTCGGGACTATGGCTACACCTTC; CDR3: CASPSAGAPRDYGYTF
J: TRBJ2-1; D: -; size: once; V: TRBV4-1; DNA: TGCGCCAGCAGCCCGCCGGGGACATACTACAATGAGCAGTTCTTC; CDR3: CASSPPGTYYNEQFF
J: TRBJ2-7; D: -; size: -; V: TRBV14; DNA: TGTGCCAGCAGCCGCGTCAGGGGACCCGAGCAGTACTTC; CDR3: CASSRVRGPEQYF
J: TRBJ2-3; D: -; size: few; V: TRBV14; DNA: TGTGCCAGCAGCCAACGCGCGGACGGGGGTAGCACAGATACGCAGTATTTT; CDR3: CASSQRADGGSTDTQYF
J: TRBJ1-1; D: -; size: -; V: TRBV5-1; DNA: TGCGCCAGCAGCCCGGACAGTCTGAACACTGAAGCTTTCTTT; CDR3: CASSPDSLNTEAFF
J: TRBJ2-5; D: -; size: -; V: TRBV5-6; DNA: TGTGCCAGCAGCTTAAAGGTATTTCGGGGTAATGAAGAGACCCAGTACTTC; CDR3: CASSLKVFRGNEETQYF
J: TRBJ2-7; D: TRBD2; size: -; V: TRBV5-6; DNA: TGTGCCAGCAGCTTGGTAGCGGGGGATCTCTACGAGCAGTACTTC; CDR3: CASSLVAGDLYEQYF